The 9 T cell receptor beta chains presented below share a single source sample, sequenced in a study of T cell changes during pregnancy in multiple sclerosis. Only in-frame clones appear in the TCRdb table, and some are missing; sequencing was by immunoSEQ multiplex PCR. The table has some 68,000 clones, 80% to 95% seen once. The sequencing used peripheral blood, collected in the second trimester of pregnancy. Source of these receptors: a female donor with multiple sclerosis, enrolled in a pregnancy study.

The chain couples TRBV18 to TRBJ2-1; D is possibly TRBD2 (7 bases). V was pared by 3 bases and J by 5 bases, with 23 bases between. Looked up from germline, CDR1 is KGHSH and CDR2 is LQKENI. This CDR3 has 18 residues. The CDR3 here is CASSPNGAVRGGNNEQFF. The CDR3 region has the DNA TGTGCCAGCTCACCGAACGGGGCCGTAAGGGGGGGGAACAATGAGCAGTTCTTC.

The chain couples TRBV4-1 to TRBJ2-3; 13 bases map to TRBD2. The V gene's germline CDR1 is MGHRA and CDR2 YSYEKL. The CDR3 has 15 amino acids. The J segment lost 7 bases and the V segment lost 2 bases, leaving 3 bases of the junction unmatched. CDR3 sequence (DNA): TGCGCCAGCAGCCAATTGGGACTAGCGGGGAATACGCAGTATTTT. This translates into CASSQLGLAGNTQYF.

This chain connects TRBV6-5 to TRBJ2-7, with D perhaps matching TRBD1 (6 bases). The V gene's germline CDR1 is MNHEY and CDR2 SVGAGI. The germline V and J ends were trimmed by 4 bases and 3 bases, with 13 bases remaining between them. The CDR3 has 14 amino acids. CDR3 nucleotides: TGTGCCAGCAGTTGGGCAGGGGAGAACTACGAGCAGTACTTC. This encodes CASSWAGENYEQYF.

This chain joins TRBV2 and TRBJ2-2, with 9 bases aligning to TRBD2. The ends lost 7 bases at V and 2 bases at J; junction bases unmatched: 8. The germline gives CDR1 SNHLY, CDR2 FYNNEI. This CDR3 region has 16 residues. The CDR3 nucleotides read TGTGCCAGCACACCGACTAGCGGCAGTAACACCGGGGAGCTGTTTTTT. Its translation is CASTPTSGSNTGELFF.

The V gene is TRBV7-9, the J gene TRBJ1-3; D not resolved. The CDR3 spans 18 residues. CDR1 and CDR2 (germline): SEHNR, FQNEAQ (reference sequence). With 7 bases removed from V and 0 bases from J, the gap between germline ends came to 22 bases. The CDR3 DNA follows: TGTGCCAGCACCCTAAGGGCGGGCAGTTCAAACTCTGGAAACACCATATATTTT. This encodes CASTLRAGSSNSGNTIYF.

The CDR3, as DNA: TGTGCCAGCAGCTTAACCGGGACTGGGGAAAAACTGTTTTTT. Protein sequence: CASSLTGTGEKLFF. The chain uses TRBV7-6 and TRBJ1-4, with D perhaps TRBD1 (5 bases). V lost 2 bases to trimming and J lost 8 bases, with 12 bases between them. The germline V gene has CDR1 SGHVS and CDR2 FNYEAQ. This CDR3 region has 14 residues.

The V gene is TRBV6-1, the J gene TRBJ1-5; D call uncertain. V gave up 2 bases and J gave up 3 bases, with 11 bases separating them. CDR1 and CDR2 from the germline V gene are MNHNS and SASEGT. CDR3 length: 15 amino acids. The CDR3: CASSELYGDNQPQHF. The CDR3 DNA reads as TGTGCCAGCAGTGAACTCTATGGTGACAATCAGCCCCAGCATTTT.

The V gene is TRBV4-1, the J gene TRBJ2-7; 9 nucleotides match TRBD1. The CDR3 length is 18 residues. With 0 bases clipped from V and 1 base from J, the junction kept 10 bases outside the gene matches. Looked up from germline, CDR1 is MGHRA and CDR2 is YSYEKL. CDR3 amino acids: CASSQDPTGTGFSYEQYF. The CDR3 coding sequence is TGCGCCAGCAGCCAAGATCCTACCGGGACAGGGTTTTCCTACGAGCAGTACTTC.

The V gene is TRBV6-4, the J gene TRBJ2-2; 9 bases are shared with TRBD1. The CDR3 covers 17 residues. From germline, CDR1 is MRHNA and CDR2 SNTAGT. V shed 5 bases, J shed 1 base, and the junction held 8 bases outside the gene matches. CDR3 in amino acids: CASSTEQGALNTGELFF. In nucleotides, the CDR3 is TGTGCCAGCAGTACCGAACAGGGGGCGTTGAACACCGGGGAGCTGTTTTTT.